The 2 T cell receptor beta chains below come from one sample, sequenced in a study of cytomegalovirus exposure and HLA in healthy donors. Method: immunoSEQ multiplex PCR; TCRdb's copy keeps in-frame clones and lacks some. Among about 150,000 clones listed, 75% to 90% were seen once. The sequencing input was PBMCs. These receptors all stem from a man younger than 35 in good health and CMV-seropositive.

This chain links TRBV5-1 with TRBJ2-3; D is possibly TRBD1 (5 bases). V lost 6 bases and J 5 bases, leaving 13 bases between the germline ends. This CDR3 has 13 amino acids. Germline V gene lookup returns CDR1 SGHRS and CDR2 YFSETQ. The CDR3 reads CASNPGAEDTQYF. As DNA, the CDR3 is TGCGCCAGCAATCCTGGGGCAGAAGATACGCAGTATTTT.

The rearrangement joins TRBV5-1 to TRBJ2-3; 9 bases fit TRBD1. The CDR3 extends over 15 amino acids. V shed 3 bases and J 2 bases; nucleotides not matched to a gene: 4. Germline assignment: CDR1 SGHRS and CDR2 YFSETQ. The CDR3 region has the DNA TGCGCCAGCAGCTACGGACAGGGGCTCACAGATACGCAGTATTTT. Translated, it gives CASSYGQGLTDTQYF.